The 12 T cell receptor beta chains below all came from one sample that was sequenced in a study of persistence of HIV-infected CD4 T cells. The libraries were made with immunoSEQ version 4 in survey mode. Clones were read by immunoSEQ multiplex PCR, and TCRdb kept only the in-frame ones, dropping some. The data contain about 50,000 clones, 75% to 85% of them singletons. Lysates of CMV-infected fibroblasts at around 10 ug/mL stimulated these cells. CD40L/CD69 double-negative CD45RO-high memory CD4+ T cells were collected. These TCRs are of unknown antigen specificity. The sample consisted of CD4+ T cells sorted from PBMCs after roughly 20-hour stimulation, taken from a patient who received antiretroviral therapy. These receptors were obtained from an adult man with HIV who was CMV-seropositive.

J is TRBJ2-1 and V is TRBV6-5, with 8 bases aligning to TRBD1. With V trimmed by 2 bases and J by 4 bases, 4 bases remained unmatched. This CDR3 contains 15 residues. The V gene's germline CDR1 is MNHEY and CDR2 SVGAGI. CDR3 residues: CASSYPGGEYNEQFF. CDR3 sequence (DNA): TGTGCCAGCAGTTACCCAGGGGGCGAGTACAATGAGCAGTTCTTC.

The chain has TRBV2 and TRBJ1-2; D uncertain. This CDR3 is 13 amino acids long. CDR1 is SNHLY, CDR2 FYNNEI, per germline. The V end was cut by 1 base, the J end by 2 bases, with 5 bases between. The CDR3 region has the DNA TGTGCCAGCAGTGAAGGCAGCAACTATGGCTACACCTTC. This gives the protein CASSEGSNYGYTF.

By proportion, this clone is medium-sized. The chain couples TRBV4-2 to TRBJ1-1; D is unresolved. Germline lookup yields CDR1 LGHNA and CDR2 YNFKEQ. Trimming cost V 3 bases and J 1 base, with 6 bases left between them. This CDR3 region has 13 residues. As DNA, the CDR3 is TGTGCCAGCAGCCACTACACGAACACTGAAGCTTTCTTT. This gives the protein CASSHYTNTEAFF.

The chain couples TRBV11-2 to TRBJ1-1; weak D call: TRBD1 (6 bases). With 5 bases removed from V and 6 bases from J, the gap between germline ends came to 16 bases. The CDR3 runs 14 residues. CDR1 is SGHAT, CDR2 FQNNGV, per germline. In nucleotides, the CDR3 is TGTGCCAGCAGCCCGGACAGACGATTCGCTGAAGCTTTCTTT. Residues: CASSPDRRFAEAFF.

J is TRBJ2-1 and V is TRBV7-9; D may match TRBD1 or TRBD2 (6 bases each). Trimming pared 3 bases from V and 7 bases from J, leaving 16 bases between. Germline CDR1 is SEHNR and CDR2 is FQNEAQ (reference sequence). The CDR3 is 15 residues long. The CDR3 DNA sequence: TGTGCCAGCAGCTTTCCTCTAGGGGGGAGAAATGAGCAGTTCTTC. Its protein is CASSFPLGGRNEQFF.

This clone appeared once. The CDR3: CASSYSIHSPLHF. DNA for the CDR3: TGTGCCAGCAGTTACTCGATTCATTCACCCCTCCACTTT. The chain has TRBV6-6 and TRBJ1-6, with unresolved D. The CDR3 consists of 13 residues. V gave up 0 bases and J gave up 8 bases, with 5 bases separating them. Germline CDR1 reads MNHNY; CDR2 reads SVGAGI (reference sequence).

This chain connects TRBV14 to TRBJ1-2; D is perhaps TRBD1 (5 bases). With 4 bases removed from V and 8 bases from J, the gap between germline ends came to 17 bases. Germline V CDR1 and CDR2: SGHDN, FVKESK. The CDR3 is made up of 14 amino acids. The CDR3 protein is CASSPGTYSGGYTF. The CDR3 region has the DNA TGTGCCAGCAGCCCAGGGACTTACTCGGGGGGCTACACCTTC.

This sequence joins TRBV19 and TRBJ2-7; 10 positions agree with TRBD1. The V segment lost 5 bases and the J segment 5 bases; nucleotides outside the gene matches: 12. The germline gives CDR1 LNHDA, CDR2 SQIVND (reference sequence). This CDR3 contains 16 residues. The CDR3 sequence: CASSPFLGQGSNEQYF. The DNA for the CDR3 is TGTGCCAGTAGTCCTTTCTTGGGACAGGGGTCCAACGAGCAGTACTTC.

The chain combines TRBV25-1 with TRBJ1-2; the match to TRBD1 covers 7 bases. The CDR3 runs to 14 residues. In germline, CDR1 is MGHDK, CDR2 SYGVNS. V lost 1 base, J lost 8 bases, and 7 bases stayed unmatched. CDR3 sequence reads: CASSEWGTAGGYTF. CDR3 nucleotides: TGTGCCAGCAGTGAATGGGGGACAGCGGGAGGCTACACCTTC.

J is TRBJ1-1 and V is TRBV5-4, with 10 bases identical to TRBD1. The CDR3 is 15 amino acids. Germline CDR1 reads SGHNT; CDR2 reads YYREEE (reference sequence). Unmatched junction bases numbered 4, after V lost 4 bases and J lost 1 base. The CDR3 loop reads CASSPWTGGNTEAFF. CDR3 in DNA: TGTGCCAGCAGCCCTTGGACAGGGGGGAACACTGAAGCTTTCTTT.

This chain's CDR3 is CAIRRDREDGYTF. DNA for the CDR3: TGTGCCATCAGGCGAGACAGGGAGGATGGCTACACCTTC. The chain employs TRBV10-3 and TRBJ1-2; TRBD1 matches 7 bases. The J segment lost 6 bases and the V segment lost 6 bases, leaving 7 bases of the junction unmatched. The CDR3 is made up of 13 amino acids. Germline assignment: CDR1 ENHRY and CDR2 SYGVKD.

The gene calls are TRBV19 and TRBJ1-5, with no clear D. The CDR3 runs to 15 residues. From germline, CDR1 is LNHDA and CDR2 SQIVND (reference sequence). V gave up 5 bases and J gave up 0 bases, with 11 bases separating them. The CDR3 reads CASSFISNSNQPQHF. The CDR3 DNA is TGTGCCAGTAGTTTCATAAGTAATAGCAATCAGCCCCAGCATTTT.